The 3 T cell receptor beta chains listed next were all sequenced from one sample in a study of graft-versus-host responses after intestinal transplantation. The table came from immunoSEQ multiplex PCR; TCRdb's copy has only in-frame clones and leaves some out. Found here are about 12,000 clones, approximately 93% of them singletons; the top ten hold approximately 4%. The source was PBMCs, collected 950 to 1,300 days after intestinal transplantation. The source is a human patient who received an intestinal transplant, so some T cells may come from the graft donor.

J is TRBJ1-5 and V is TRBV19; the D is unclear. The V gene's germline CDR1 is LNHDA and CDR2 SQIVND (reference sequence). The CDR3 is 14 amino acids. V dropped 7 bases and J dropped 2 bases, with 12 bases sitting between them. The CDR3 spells CASNPGYGNQPQHF. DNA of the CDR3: TGTGCCAGTAATCCGGGGTACGGCAATCAGCCCCAGCATTTT.

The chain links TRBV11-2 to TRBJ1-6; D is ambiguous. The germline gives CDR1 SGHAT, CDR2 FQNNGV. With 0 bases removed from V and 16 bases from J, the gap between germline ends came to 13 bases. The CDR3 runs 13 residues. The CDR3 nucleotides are TGTGCCAGCAGCTTAGATCCCGATTTAGCTCTCCACTTT. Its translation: CASSLDPDLALHF.

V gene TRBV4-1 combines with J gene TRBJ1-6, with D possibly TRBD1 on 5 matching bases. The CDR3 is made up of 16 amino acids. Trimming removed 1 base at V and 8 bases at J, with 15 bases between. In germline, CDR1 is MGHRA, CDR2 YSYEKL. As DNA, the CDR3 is TGCGCCAGCAGCCAAGCTGGAGGGGTTACGGATTCACCCCTCCACTTT. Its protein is CASSQAGGVTDSPLHF.